Sequencing of this T cell receptor (beta chain) was carried out in a study of blood T cell repertoires in COVID-19. Some clones are missing from TCRdb's copy, which holds only in-frame ones; the method was immunoSEQ multiplex PCR. The sample has about 320,000 clones; 90% are singletons. A PCR-confirmed or clinician-diagnosed COVID-19 case had contacted exposed participants within 2 weeks of entry. Germline CDR1 reads SGHVS; CDR2 reads FQNEAQ. This CDR3 has 16 amino acids. The V end was cut by 0 bases, the J end by 5 bases, with 17 bases between. The origin of this receptor is a woman aged 25 to 45 who had been exposed to COVID-19. Sample: PBMCs or T cells enriched from blood (not recorded which). The chain joins TRBV7-8 to TRBJ2-7; D possibly corresponds to TRBD2 (7 bases). CDR3 amino acids: CASSLAVGGAWNEQYF. The CDR3 bases are TGTGCCAGCAGCTTAGCCGTTGGGGGGGCATGGAACGAGCAGTACTTC. The complete variable domain, with remaining parts taken from reference TRBV7-8 and TRBJ2-7, reads GAGVSQSPRYKVAKRGQDVALRCDPISGHVSLFWYQQALGQGPEFLTYFQNEAQLDKSGLPSDRFFAERPEGSVSTLKIQRTQQEDSAVYLCASSLAVGGAWNEQYFGPGTRLTVT.